This TCR beta chain was identified during a study of post-analysis software for immune sequencing data. On the study more broadly: Both relapsing-remitting and secondary progressive multiple sclerosis featured among the disease courses, as did progressive-relapsing multiple sclerosis. Findings of the study overall: Included in a set of roughly five TRBV segments more frequent in patients than controls were TRBV5-6, TRBV5-1 and TRBV20-1. Controls significantly exceeded multiple sclerosis patients in normalized Chao1 diversity.

Worth noting for this clonotype: Antigen specificity is unknown. At one of its ends the junction is not consistent with the germline gene, which may arise from a read error.

The germline V gene encodes CDR1 KGHSH and CDR2 LQKENI. This CDR3 is built from 13 residues. Unique molecular identifiers were carried by the TCR beta cDNA libraries. When 1 to 10 million T cells were used, they gave approximately 450,000 cDNA molecules. From the PCR reads, TCRdb called clonotypes with MiXCR, one entry per CDR3 protein. The data hold hundreds of thousands of distinct CDR3 sequences, with 59% observed a single time. Sequenced material: blood. The chain recombines TRBV18 with TRBJ2-4; D not certain. The receptor comes from a girl aged 2 to 10 with multiple sclerosis. The CDR3 sequence: CASSPLAQNIQYF. CDR3 nucleotide sequence: TGTGCCAGCTCACCACTAGCCCAAAACATTCAGTACTTC.